In this sample, the clone carrying this TCR beta chain turned up a few times. The target antigen is unknown. These data come from a study of OX40 agonist ivuxolimab in advanced cancers. Findings of the study overall: The average count of expanded clones was higher among CD8+ T cells than among CD4+.

Germline V gene sequence: CDR1 MNHEY, CDR2 SMNVEV (reference sequence). Trimming shortened V by 6 bases and J by 2 bases, and 13 bases separated the two germline ends. This CDR3 has 14 residues. The repertoire was sequenced with immunoSEQ multiplex PCR; TCRdb's copy has only in-frame clones and lacks some. The profile shows about 48,000 clones, approximately 79% of them singletons. The TCR sequence derives from an adult with an advanced solid tumor such as melanoma, head and neck, liver or kidney cancer. The material was CD4+ or CD8+ T cells sorted from blood, obtained in a trial of the OX40 agonist ivuxolimab. V is TRBV27 and J is TRBJ1-1; possible D gene TRBD1, 5 bases. The DNA for the CDR3 is TGTGCCAGCAGCATAACAGGTGCAAACACTGAAGCTTTCTTT. It encodes CASSITGANTEAFF.